Detailed here is one T cell receptor (beta chain). This CDR3 has 11 amino acids. Germline V gene sequence: CDR1 SNHLY, CDR2 FYNNEI. V lost 4 bases, J lost 11 bases, and 3 bases stayed unmatched. The sample originates from a study of shared clonotypes between healthy human individuals. Libraries were prepared by immunoSEQ multiplex PCR; TCRdb keeps only in-frame clonotypes and omits some of them. Of about 520,000 clones in the sample, approximately 95% are singletons; the top ten hold approximately 0.067%. The TCR was taken from a woman younger than 45 in good health. The chain employs TRBV2 and TRBJ1-1; 8 nucleotides agree with TRBD1. The sequenced sample was naive CD4+ T cells sorted from blood. The sample's subset: CD45RA+ positively selected. The CDR3 sequence: CASSADRVAFF. Here the CDR3 DNA reads TGTGCCAGCAGTGCGGACAGGGTCGCTTTCTTT.